The 6 T cell receptor beta chains in this list originate from one sample, sequenced in a study of human T cells and chemical hapten exposure. Time point given: pre-sensitization, week 0. This sample's treatment: therapeutic diphenylcyclopropenone sensitization with weekly scalp DPC. Using its own MiXCR run on the RACE reads, TCRdb lists one record per CDR3 protein. The sample has under 400,000 distinct CDR3 sequences, 4.5% to 5.5% seen once; the top ten hold 2.6%. Sequences were derived from whole blood, sampled in connection with sensitization to the hapten diphenylcyclopropenone (DPC). The receptors derive from a woman in her fifties or sixties with alopecia areata. Some clones in this sample may be carry-over from other donors' samples.

This chain links TRBV6-6 with TRBJ2-1, with a possible D match to TRBD2 (7 bases). Between the trimmed V and J ends, which lost 5 bases and 1 base, there was a span of 21 bases. Germline loops: CDR1 MNHNY, CDR2 SVGAGI (reference sequence). The CDR3 consists of 18 residues. For the CDR3, the DNA is TGTGCCAGCAGTAACCCTGCGCAAGAGGGGGGGTCCTACAATGAGCAGTTCTTC. Protein sequence: CASSNPAQEGGSYNEQFF.

In this sample, this clonotype turned up a few times. The rearrangement joins TRBV7-9 to TRBJ1-5; unclear D gene. Germline V gene data show CDR1 as SEHNR and CDR2 as FQNEAQ (reference sequence). With 5 bases removed from V and 10 bases from J, the gap between germline ends came to 12 bases. The CDR3 runs 12 residues. DNA for the CDR3: TGTGCCAGCAGCCCCGGACCATACCCCCAGCATTTT. Protein sequence: CASSPGPYPQHF. The full variable domain, its missing parts supplied by reference TRBV7-9 and TRBJ1-5, is DTGVSQNPRHKITKRGQNVTFRCDPISEHNRLYWYRQTLGQGPEFLTYFQNEAQLEKSRLLSDRFSAERPKGSFSTLEIQRTEQGDSAMYLCASSPGPYPQHFGDGTRLSIL.

This clonotype was seen ten or more times. This chain connects TRBV14 to TRBJ2-7, with a weak D call TRBD2 (5 bases). This CDR3 comprises 15 residues. Trimming shortened V by 3 bases and J by 4 bases, and 16 bases separated the two germline ends. Germline V gene lookup returns CDR1 SGHDN and CDR2 FVKESK. The CDR3 sequence: CASSHEGGPTYEQYF. In DNA form, the CDR3 reads TGTGCCAGCAGCCACGAAGGAGGCCCGACTTACGAGCAGTACTTC. Combining the CDR3 with reference TRBV14 and TRBJ2-7 gives the whole variable domain EAGVTQFPSHSVIEKGQTVTLRCDPISGHDNLYWYRRVMGKEIKFLLHFVKESKQDESGMPNNRFLAERTGGTYSTLKVQPAELEDSGVYFCASSHEGGPTYEQYFGPGTRLTVT.

This clonotype was seen many times. The J gene is TRBJ2-7, the V gene TRBV4-3; D perhaps matches TRBD2 (5 bases). Trimming removed 0 bases from V and 6 bases from J, with 12 bases in between. The germline V gene encodes CDR1 LGHNA and CDR2 YSLEER. The CDR3 runs 14 residues. The chain's CDR3 is CASSQDEGLGEQYF. CDR3 DNA sequence: TGCGCCAGCAGCCAAGATGAGGGTTTGGGCGAGCAGTACTTC.

This clonotype was observed many times. The genes are TRBV9 and TRBJ2-1; D is possibly TRBD2 (6 bases). The length of the CDR3 is 14 residues. V lost 2 bases and J lost 7, with 13 bases in between. Germline V gene sequence: CDR1 SGDLS, CDR2 YYNGEE. CDR3 sequence: CASSVEGEKNEQFF. In DNA form, the CDR3 reads TGTGCCAGCAGCGTGGAGGGCGAGAAGAATGAGCAGTTCTTC.

This clonotype has a handful of counts. The CDR3 sequence: CASSREGSPLIQYF. CDR3 DNA sequence: TGTGCCAGCAGCCGCGAGGGGTCCCCCCTTATTCAGTACTTC. V gene TRBV2 combines with J gene TRBJ2-4; D is possibly TRBD1 or TRBD2 (5 bases each). CDR1 is SNHLY, CDR2 FYNNEI, per germline. The germline V and J ends were trimmed by 6 bases and 10 bases, with 19 bases remaining between them. This CDR3 region has 14 residues. Full variable domain (remainder filled in from reference TRBV2 and TRBJ2-4): EPEVTQTPSHQVTQMGQEVILRCVPISNHLYFYWYRQILGQKVEFLVSFYNNEISEKSEIFDDQFSVERPDGSNFTLKIRSTKLEDSAMYFCASSREGSPLIQYFGAGTRLSVL.